The sequence of this T cell receptor beta chain was determined in a study of blood T cell repertoires in COVID-19. Here immunoSEQ multiplex PCR was the method, and the copy in TCRdb shows in-frame clones only, minus some. The data show under 70,000 clones, roughly 84% seen once. CDR3 length: 16 amino acids. V shed 4 bases, J shed 4 bases, and the junction held 5 bases outside the gene matches. Germline lookup yields CDR1 LNHDA and CDR2 SQIVND (reference sequence). This clonotype was sampled from a woman older than 75 with active or convalescent COVID-19. The sample consisted of peripheral blood. This chain links TRBV19 with TRBJ1-3, with TRBD1 identical over 12 bases. Here the CDR3 reads CASSSRDRGRGNTIYF. CDR3 bases: TGTGCCAGTAGTAGCCGGGACAGGGGGCGAGGAAACACCATATATTTT.